A selection of T cell receptor beta chains follows, all from one sample in a study of metastatic and nonmetastatic thyroid tumors. MiXCR was used by TCRdb to re-call the PCR reads. The sample contains over 70,000 clones, around 19% of which appear only once. The source material was blood. These receptors all stem from a female donor with papillary thyroid cancer or a benign thyroid nodule (not recorded which). Some clones in this sample may be carry-over from other donors' samples. Both conserved end residues are part of each CDR3. Each record gives: J gene, V gene, clone size, D gene, CDR3 protein, CDR3 DNA. A D gene is named only where the DNA matches it firmly. The size of a clone is reported for some rows only, either as once, few or many, or as a class for expanded clones.

j_call: TRBJ1-1
v_call: TRBV11-2
clone_size: -
d_call: -
cdr3_aa: CASSLVGRARGTEAFF
cdr3_nt: TGTGCCAGCAGCTTAGTTGGCAGGGCAAGGGGCACTGAAGCTTTCTTT

j_call: TRBJ2-3
v_call: TRBV30
clone_size: -
d_call: TRBD2
cdr3_aa: CAWRKGLAGDAQYF
cdr3_nt: TGTGCCTGGAGAAAAGGACTAGCGGGAGATGCGCAGTATTTT

j_call: TRBJ2-7
v_call: TRBV6-1
clone_size: many
d_call: TRBD1
cdr3_aa: CASRRTGYEQYF
cdr3_nt: TGTGCCAGCAGGCGGACAGGCTACGAGCAGTACTTC

j_call: TRBJ2-3
v_call: TRBV5-1
clone_size: many
d_call: TRBD1
cdr3_aa: CASSLAPGQGYSDTQYF
cdr3_nt: TGCGCCAGCAGCTTGGCCCCGGGACAGGGATATTCAGATACGCAGTATTTT

j_call: TRBJ2-1
v_call: TRBV5-1
clone_size: many
d_call: -
cdr3_aa: CASGRPDSYNEQFF
cdr3_nt: TGCGCCAGCGGGCGACCCGACAGTTACAATGAGCAGTTCTTC

j_call: TRBJ2-7
v_call: TRBV19
clone_size: few
d_call: -
cdr3_aa: CASSIGRTSYEQYF
cdr3_nt: TGTGCCAGTAGTATCGGACGGACCTCGTACGAGCAGTACTTC

j_call: TRBJ1-1
v_call: TRBV7-2
clone_size: -
d_call: -
cdr3_aa: CASSPGGTEAFF
cdr3_nt: TGTGCCAGCAGCCCTGGGGGTACTGAAGCTTTCTTT

j_call: TRBJ2-1
v_call: TRBV5-1
clone_size: -
d_call: TRBD1
cdr3_aa: CASSLSGQGAEQFF
cdr3_nt: TGCGCCAGCAGCTTGTCGGGACAGGGGGCTGAGCAGTTCTTC

j_call: TRBJ2-7
v_call: TRBV9
clone_size: many
d_call: -
cdr3_aa: CASSVEVGTAYEQYF
cdr3_nt: TGTGCCAGCAGCGTAGAAGTGGGAACAGCCTACGAGCAGTACTTC

j_call: TRBJ1-6
v_call: TRBV19
clone_size: -
d_call: -
cdr3_aa: CASSDLDSGGSPLHF
cdr3_nt: TGTGCCAGTAGTGACCTGGACAGTGGTGGATCACCCCTCCACTTT

j_call: TRBJ2-5
v_call: TRBV4-1
clone_size: many
d_call: -
cdr3_aa: CASSPTSRLVKVGETQYF
cdr3_nt: TGCGCCAGCAGCCCCACGTCGCGGCTGGTGAAGGTAGGAGAGACCCAGTACTTC

j_call: TRBJ2-2
v_call: TRBV6-1
clone_size: many
d_call: TRBD2
cdr3_aa: CASRTSGHTGELFF
cdr3_nt: TGTGCCAGCAGGACTAGCGGGCACACCGGGGAGCTGTTTTTT

j_call: TRBJ1-1
v_call: TRBV7-3
clone_size: many
d_call: -
cdr3_aa: CASSLLGTGNTEAFF
cdr3_nt: TGTGCCAGCAGCTTATTGGGAACAGGGAACACTGAAGCTTTCTTT

j_call: TRBJ2-1
v_call: TRBV28
clone_size: -
d_call: -
cdr3_aa: CASSESGSGQFF
cdr3_nt: TGTGCCAGCAGCGAATCAGGGAGTGGGCAGTTCTTC

j_call: TRBJ2-3
v_call: TRBV12-3/TRBV12-4
clone_size: many
d_call: -
cdr3_aa: CASSPARRDTQYF
cdr3_nt: TGTGCCAGCAGCCCCGCGAGACGGGATACGCAGTATTTT

j_call: TRBJ2-7
v_call: TRBV18
clone_size: many
d_call: -
cdr3_aa: CASSPLTATDEQYF
cdr3_nt: TGTGCCAGCTCACCACTCACGGCGACAGACGAGCAGTACTTC

j_call: TRBJ2-1
v_call: TRBV7-7
clone_size: many
d_call: -
cdr3_aa: CASSLAEENEQFF
cdr3_nt: TGTGCTAGCAGCTTAGCGGAGGAGAATGAGCAGTTCTTC

j_call: TRBJ1-1
v_call: TRBV7-3
clone_size: -
d_call: TRBD1
cdr3_aa: CASSASGGTEAFF
cdr3_nt: TGTGCCAGCAGCGCATCAGGGGGCACTGAAGCTTTCTTT

j_call: TRBJ1-1
v_call: TRBV18
clone_size: many
d_call: -
cdr3_aa: CASSPGGGTGGEAFF
cdr3_nt: TGTGCCAGCTCACCAGGCGGGGGCACGGGGGGTGAAGCTTTCTTT

j_call: TRBJ1-2
v_call: TRBV4-2
clone_size: many
d_call: -
cdr3_aa: CASSQGQNGYTF
cdr3_nt: TGTGCCAGCAGCCAAGGACAGAATGGCTACACCTTC

j_call: TRBJ1-1
v_call: TRBV6-1
clone_size: few
d_call: -
cdr3_aa: CASTRSLGTEAFF
cdr3_nt: TGTGCCAGCACCCGATCGCTGGGTACTGAAGCTTTCTTT

j_call: TRBJ2-7
v_call: TRBV6-4
clone_size: many
d_call: -
cdr3_aa: CASSEPRACYEQYF
cdr3_nt: TGTGCCAGCAGTGAACCCAGGGCCTGCTACGAGCAGTACTTC

j_call: TRBJ2-5
v_call: TRBV4-1
clone_size: many
d_call: -
cdr3_aa: CASSLTAGSLQETQYF
cdr3_nt: TGCGCCAGCAGCCTTACGGCCGGTTCCCTCCAAGAGACCCAGTACTTC

j_call: TRBJ1-3
v_call: TRBV9
clone_size: many
d_call: -
cdr3_aa: CASSGIGNTIYF
cdr3_nt: TGTGCCAGCAGCGGGATTGGAAACACCATATATTTT

j_call: TRBJ2-7
v_call: TRBV28
clone_size: many
d_call: TRBD1
cdr3_aa: CASSIGQGTYEQYF
cdr3_nt: TGTGCCAGCAGCATCGGACAGGGGACTTACGAGCAGTACTTC

j_call: TRBJ2-7
v_call: TRBV11-1
clone_size: many
d_call: -
cdr3_aa: CASSLTHYEQYF
cdr3_nt: TGTGCCAGCAGCTTGACCCACTACGAGCAGTACTTC

j_call: TRBJ2-2
v_call: TRBV30
clone_size: -
d_call: -
cdr3_aa: CAWSEGTMNTGELFF
cdr3_nt: TGTGCCTGGAGTGAGGGCACAATGAACACCGGGGAGCTGTTTTTT

j_call: TRBJ2-5
v_call: TRBV7-7
clone_size: many
d_call: -
cdr3_aa: CASSLRVQETQYF
cdr3_nt: TGTGCTAGCAGCTTAAGGGTCCAAGAGACCCAGTACTTC

j_call: TRBJ1-5
v_call: TRBV6-1
clone_size: few
d_call: -
cdr3_aa: CASQFGENQPQHF
cdr3_nt: TGTGCCAGCCAATTCGGAGAGAATCAGCCCCAGCATTTT

j_call: TRBJ1-2
v_call: TRBV19
clone_size: -
d_call: TRBD1
cdr3_aa: CASSIRSVQGGVKVYTF
cdr3_nt: TGTGCCAGTAGTATCAGGTCTGTACAGGGGGGGGTGAAAGTCTACACCTTC

j_call: TRBJ1-3
v_call: TRBV27
clone_size: many
d_call: -
cdr3_aa: CASSSDSNLKYTIYF
cdr3_nt: TGTGCCAGCAGTTCGGACAGTAACCTTAAATACACCATATATTTT

j_call: TRBJ2-1
v_call: TRBV18
clone_size: many
d_call: TRBD2
cdr3_aa: CASSPPTSGAYNEQFF
cdr3_nt: TGTGCCAGCTCACCACCAACTAGCGGAGCCTACAATGAGCAGTTCTTC

j_call: TRBJ2-2
v_call: TRBV7-2
clone_size: once
d_call: TRBD2
cdr3_aa: CASSISGRPRDGELFF
cdr3_nt: TGTGCCAGCAGCATTAGCGGGAGGCCGAGGGACGGGGAGCTGTTTTTT

j_call: TRBJ2-3
v_call: TRBV11-2
clone_size: -
d_call: -
cdr3_aa: CASSPLLRGYGSTDTQYF
cdr3_nt: TGTGCCAGCAGCCCCCTGTTGAGGGGTTATGGTAGCACAGATACGCAGTATTTT

j_call: TRBJ1-1
v_call: TRBV29-1
clone_size: many
d_call: -
cdr3_aa: CSVTRVLDTEAFF
cdr3_nt: TGCAGCGTTACCAGGGTTCTTGACACTGAAGCTTTCTTT

j_call: TRBJ2-1
v_call: TRBV4-2
clone_size: many
d_call: TRBD2
cdr3_aa: CASSPVGRLAPRRNNEQFF
cdr3_nt: TGTGCCAGCAGCCCGGTTGGTAGACTAGCGCCCAGGCGGAACAATGAGCAGTTCTTC

j_call: TRBJ1-3
v_call: TRBV18
clone_size: many
d_call: TRBD1
cdr3_aa: CASDTGTGTGNTIYF
cdr3_nt: TGTGCCAGCGATACCGGGACAGGGACGGGAAACACCATATATTTT

j_call: TRBJ2-7
v_call: TRBV11-2
clone_size: -
d_call: TRBD1
cdr3_aa: CASSLDVLGQSYEQYF
cdr3_nt: TGTGCCAGCAGCTTAGACGTATTGGGACAGTCCTACGAGCAGTACTTC

j_call: TRBJ1-1
v_call: TRBV7-2
clone_size: -
d_call: TRBD1
cdr3_aa: CASRSEQGGSTEAFF
cdr3_nt: TGTGCCAGCAGGTCCGAGCAGGGGGGGAGTACTGAAGCTTTCTTT

j_call: TRBJ2-1
v_call: TRBV20-1
clone_size: -
d_call: TRBD2
cdr3_aa: CSAGRGLDHNEQFF
cdr3_nt: TGCAGTGCTGGGCGGGGACTAGACCACAATGAGCAGTTCTTC

j_call: TRBJ2-1
v_call: TRBV11-1
clone_size: -
d_call: TRBD2
cdr3_aa: CASTELTSGPYNEQFF
cdr3_nt: TGTGCCAGCACCGAATTGACTAGCGGTCCCTACAATGAGCAGTTCTTC

j_call: TRBJ1-3
v_call: TRBV5-8
clone_size: many
d_call: -
cdr3_aa: CASSQRDIGNTIYF
cdr3_nt: TGTGCCAGCAGCCAGCGGGACATTGGAAACACCATATATTTT

j_call: TRBJ2-1
v_call: TRBV6-1
clone_size: many
d_call: -
cdr3_aa: CASSPGLPSYNEQFF
cdr3_nt: TGTGCCAGCAGCCCGGGGTTGCCCTCCTACAATGAGCAGTTCTTC

j_call: TRBJ2-5
v_call: TRBV7-9
clone_size: -
d_call: TRBD1
cdr3_aa: CASSFGGQGKETQYF
cdr3_nt: TGCGCCAGCTCATTCGGTGGACAGGGAAAAGAGACCCAGTACTTC

j_call: TRBJ1-1
v_call: TRBV7-9
clone_size: many
d_call: -
cdr3_aa: CASSPFRVLNTEAFF
cdr3_nt: TGTGCCAGCAGTCCGTTTCGGGTGTTGAACACTGAAGCTTTCTTT

j_call: TRBJ2-3
v_call: TRBV6-5
clone_size: many
d_call: -
cdr3_aa: CASSYGGTDTQYF
cdr3_nt: TGTGCCAGCAGTTACGGGGGCACAGATACGCAGTATTTT

j_call: TRBJ2-7
v_call: TRBV18
clone_size: many
d_call: -
cdr3_aa: CASSPQGGSYEQYF
cdr3_nt: TGTGCCAGCTCACCACAGGGGGGCTCCTACGAGCAGTACTTC

j_call: TRBJ2-3
v_call: TRBV30
clone_size: -
d_call: -
cdr3_aa: CALSRADTQYF
cdr3_nt: TGTGCCCTATCGAGGGCAGATACGCAGTATTTT